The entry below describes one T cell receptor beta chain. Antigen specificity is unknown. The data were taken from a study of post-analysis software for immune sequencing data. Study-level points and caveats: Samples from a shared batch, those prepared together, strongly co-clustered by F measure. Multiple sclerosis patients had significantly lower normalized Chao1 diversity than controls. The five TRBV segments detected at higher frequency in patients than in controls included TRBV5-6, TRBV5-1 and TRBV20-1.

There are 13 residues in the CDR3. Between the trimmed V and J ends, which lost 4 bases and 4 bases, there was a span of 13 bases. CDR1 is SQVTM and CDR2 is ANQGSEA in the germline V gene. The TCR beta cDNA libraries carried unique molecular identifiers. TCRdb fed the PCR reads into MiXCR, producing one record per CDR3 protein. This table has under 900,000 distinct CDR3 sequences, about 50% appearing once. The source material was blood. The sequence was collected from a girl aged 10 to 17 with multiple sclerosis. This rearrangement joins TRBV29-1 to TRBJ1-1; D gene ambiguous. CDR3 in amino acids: CSVANGGGTEAFF. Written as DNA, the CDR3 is TGCAGCGTTGCGAACGGCGGCGGCACTGAAGCTTTCTTT.